This T cell receptor (beta chain) was captured in a study of cytomegalovirus exposure and HLA in healthy donors. Trimming took 6 bases from V and 4 from J; bases not matched to a gene: 5. The V gene's germline CDR1 is MNHEY and CDR2 SVGAGI. The CDR3 totals 14 residues. Study findings and constraints: As a later analysis revealed, the rate of TCR association differed by HLA locus, with DRB1 most and HLA-C fewest. Common viral pathogens seemed to be connected with several of the most significant clusters, according to a later analysis. Prediction of most subjects' HLA-A and HLA-B alleles by TCR beta sequences was reportedly accurate. TCR beta chains associated with HLA were, in a later analysis, more clonally expanded than equally common others.

In this sample, this clone turned up a few times. Its antigen remains unknown. Researchers ran the PCR with 60 Vbeta and 13 Jbeta primers. Sequencing used immunoSEQ multiplex PCR; TCRdb keeps in-frame clones, though not all of them. The data show about 180,000 clones, about 80% seen once. V gene TRBV6-5 combines with J gene TRBJ1-2; 10 positions agree with TRBD1. Sample: PBMCs. The source is a man aged 60 to 69 in good health and CMV-seronegative. CDR3 nucleotide sequence: TGTGCCAGCAGGACCGACAGGGGGCCCTATGGCTACACCTTC. It translates to CASRTDRGPYGYTF.